These T cell receptor beta chains were read from a single sample in a study of blood T cells in healthy people across ages. TCRdb re-called the 5' RACE reads through MiXCR, storing one row per CDR3 protein. The sample has about 1.5 million distinct CDR3 sequences, 35% to 45% seen once. The sequencing sample was made of blood. The receptor set was obtained from a woman aged 18-29 years in good health. The CDR3 runs from the conserved cysteine through the conserved F or W. A D gene is named only where the DNA matches it firmly. A row's size may be missing; if present it is once, few, many or a size class.

d_call: NA
v_call: TRBV20-1
clone_size: NA
j_call: TRBJ1-1
cdr3_aa: CSARGVSGTEAFF
cdr3_nt: TGCAGTGCTAGAGGGGTGTCGGGGACTGAAGCTTTCTTT

d_call: TRBD2
v_call: TRBV3-1
clone_size: NA
j_call: TRBJ2-3
cdr3_aa: CASSIGLAAIDTQYF
cdr3_nt: TGTGCCAGCAGCATCGGACTAGCGGCAATAGATACGCAGTATTTT

d_call: NA
v_call: TRBV6-5
clone_size: once
j_call: TRBJ2-7
cdr3_aa: CASSYSPGPGEQYF
cdr3_nt: TGTGCCAGCAGTTACTCCCCGGGACCGGGCGAGCAGTACTTC

d_call: NA
v_call: TRBV30
clone_size: NA
j_call: TRBJ1-6
cdr3_aa: CAWRRLGNSPLHF
cdr3_nt: TGTGCCTGGAGGCGGCTGGGAAATTCACCCCTCCACTTT

d_call: NA
v_call: TRBV2
clone_size: NA
j_call: TRBJ1-2
cdr3_aa: CASSGTCGFTF
cdr3_nt: TGTGCCAGCTCCGGGACTTGCGGGTTCACCTTC

d_call: NA
v_call: TRBV29-1
clone_size: NA
j_call: TRBJ2-1
cdr3_aa: CSAYPSLHRDYNEQFF
cdr3_nt: TGCAGCGCGTACCCCTCCTTGCACCGGGACTACAATGAGCAGTTCTTC

d_call: TRBD2
v_call: TRBV4-1
clone_size: few
j_call: TRBJ2-4
cdr3_aa: CASSQASGGASYNIQYF
cdr3_nt: TGCGCCAGCAGCCAAGCCAGCGGGGGGGCATCGTACAACATTCAGTACTTC

d_call: NA
v_call: TRBV7-2
clone_size: many
j_call: TRBJ2-7
cdr3_aa: CASSPDRFYEQYF
cdr3_nt: TGTGCCAGCAGCCCCGACAGGTTCTACGAGCAGTACTTC

d_call: NA
v_call: TRBV20-1
clone_size: NA
j_call: TRBJ2-7
cdr3_aa: CSARDRTEAGYEQYF
cdr3_nt: TGCAGTGCTAGAGATAGAACGGAGGCGGGCTACGAGCAGTACTTC

d_call: NA
v_call: TRBV29-1
clone_size: few
j_call: TRBJ1-1
cdr3_aa: CSVLGFNTEAFF
cdr3_nt: TGCAGCGTTTTGGGTTTCAACACTGAAGCTTTCTTT

d_call: TRBD1
v_call: TRBV11-2
clone_size: many
j_call: TRBJ2-4
cdr3_aa: CASSSLRWTGNVGGTKNIQYF
cdr3_nt: TGTGCCAGCAGCTCTCTTCGGTGGACAGGGAATGTTGGGGGAACCAAAAACATTCAGTACTTC

d_call: NA
v_call: TRBV7-8
clone_size: few
j_call: TRBJ2-6
cdr3_aa: CASSLVRISGANVLTF
cdr3_nt: TGTGCCAGCAGCTTAGTCCGAATCTCTGGGGCCAACGTCCTGACTTTC

d_call: TRBD1
v_call: TRBV2
clone_size: NA
j_call: TRBJ1-5
cdr3_aa: CAGQGAGQPQHF
cdr3_nt: TGTGCCGGCCAGGGGGCAGGACAGCCCCAGCATTTT

d_call: NA
v_call: TRBV9
clone_size: many
j_call: TRBJ2-6
cdr3_aa: CASSVHAGGANVLTF
cdr3_nt: TGTGCCAGCAGCGTACACGCTGGCGGGGCCAACGTCCTGACTTTC

d_call: NA
v_call: TRBV27
clone_size: few
j_call: TRBJ2-4
cdr3_aa: CASSFGGSAKNIQYF
cdr3_nt: TGTGCCAGCAGTTTTGGAGGGTCCGCCAAAAACATTCAGTACTTC

d_call: NA
v_call: TRBV3-1
clone_size: few
j_call: TRBJ2-4
cdr3_aa: CASSQPGRGAKNIQYF
cdr3_nt: TGTGCCAGCAGCCAACCAGGTCGAGGAGCCAAAAACATTCAGTACTTC

d_call: TRBD1
v_call: TRBV19
clone_size: NA
j_call: TRBJ1-5
cdr3_aa: CASSNTVGTDRHF
cdr3_nt: TGTGCCAGTAGTAACACTGTAGGGACAGATCGGCATTTT

d_call: NA
v_call: TRBV7-2
clone_size: NA
j_call: TRBJ2-3
cdr3_aa: CASSPQRRGRTDTQYF
cdr3_nt: TGTGCCAGCAGCCCCCAACGGAGGGGTCGCACAGATACGCAGTATTTT

d_call: TRBD2
v_call: TRBV29-1
clone_size: NA
j_call: TRBJ2-1
cdr3_aa: CSVEDWTSLDNEQFF
cdr3_nt: TGCAGCGTTGAAGATTGGACTAGCTTGGACAATGAGCAGTTCTTC

d_call: NA
v_call: TRBV2
clone_size: NA
j_call: TRBJ2-1
cdr3_aa: CASSPWERSSYNEQFF
cdr3_nt: TGTGCCAGCAGCCCCTGGGAGCGGAGCTCCTACAATGAGCAGTTCTTC

d_call: TRBD2
v_call: TRBV5-1
clone_size: NA
j_call: TRBJ2-1
cdr3_aa: CASSLGGTSDYYNEQFF
cdr3_nt: TGCGCCAGCAGCTTGGGAGGGACTAGCGATTACTACAATGAGCAGTTCTTC

d_call: NA
v_call: TRBV12-3/TRBV12-4
clone_size: few
j_call: TRBJ2-2
cdr3_aa: CASSFMGADTGELFF
cdr3_nt: TGTGCCAGCAGTTTTATGGGGGCGGACACCGGGGAGCTGTTTTTT

d_call: NA
v_call: TRBV20-1
clone_size: once
j_call: TRBJ1-5
cdr3_aa: CSARATRLTGELTYSNQPQHF
cdr3_nt: TGCAGTGCTAGAGCAACCCGGTTGACAGGCGAATTAACATATAGCAATCAGCCCCAGCATTTT

d_call: NA
v_call: TRBV10-3
clone_size: NA
j_call: TRBJ2-7
cdr3_aa: CAVGAGSSYEQYF
cdr3_nt: TGTGCCGTGGGTGCGGGGTCCTCCTACGAGCAGTACTTC

d_call: NA
v_call: TRBV7-2
clone_size: NA
j_call: TRBJ1-2
cdr3_aa: CASSLGLYNGYTF
cdr3_nt: TGTGCCAGCAGCTTAGGCCTTTATAATGGCTACACCTTC

d_call: NA
v_call: TRBV9
clone_size: NA
j_call: TRBJ1-1
cdr3_aa: CASSVERVTANTEAFF
cdr3_nt: TGTGCCAGCAGCGTAGAGAGAGTGACAGCGAACACTGAAGCTTTCTTT

d_call: TRBD2
v_call: TRBV12-3/TRBV12-4
clone_size: few
j_call: TRBJ2-1
cdr3_aa: CASSPPGTSGRSSYNEQFF
cdr3_nt: TGTGCCAGCAGTCCGCCCGGGACTAGCGGCCGGTCTTCCTACAATGAGCAGTTCTTC

d_call: NA
v_call: TRBV18
clone_size: once
j_call: TRBJ2-1
cdr3_aa: CASSPPEGRGNEQFF
cdr3_nt: TGTGCCAGCTCACCGCCGGAAGGTCGGGGCAATGAGCAGTTCTTC

d_call: NA
v_call: TRBV24-1
clone_size: few
j_call: TRBJ2-1
cdr3_aa: CATSDARGGSSYNEQFF
cdr3_nt: TGTGCCACCAGTGATGCCCGCGGAGGGAGCTCCTACAATGAGCAGTTCTTC

d_call: NA
v_call: TRBV20-1
clone_size: few
j_call: TRBJ2-7
cdr3_aa: CSASPSQDYEQYF
cdr3_nt: TGCAGTGCTAGTCCTTCTCAAGACTACGAGCAGTACTTC

d_call: TRBD2
v_call: TRBV20-1
clone_size: NA
j_call: TRBJ2-7
cdr3_aa: CGLKERGSYNEQYF
cdr3_nt: TGCGGATTAAAGGAGCGGGGATCATACAATGAGCAGTACTTC

d_call: NA
v_call: TRBV6-6
clone_size: few
j_call: TRBJ2-3
cdr3_aa: CASRIGMGTDTQYF
cdr3_nt: TGTGCCAGCAGAATTGGCATGGGCACAGATACGCAGTATTTT

d_call: TRBD1
v_call: TRBV7-2
clone_size: many
j_call: TRBJ1-5
cdr3_aa: CASSSRTGGNQPQHF
cdr3_nt: TGTGCCAGCAGTTCTAGGACAGGGGGAAATCAGCCCCAGCATTTT

d_call: NA
v_call: TRBV4-3
clone_size: many
j_call: TRBJ2-1
cdr3_aa: CASSQDPPVSQRNNEQFF
cdr3_nt: TGCGCCAGCAGCCAAGACCCCCCAGTAAGCCAGAGAAACAATGAGCAGTTCTTC

d_call: NA
v_call: TRBV11-2
clone_size: few
j_call: TRBJ2-7
cdr3_aa: CASSEQGFPYEQYF
cdr3_nt: TGTGCCAGCAGCGAACAGGGTTTCCCCTACGAGCAGTACTTC

d_call: TRBD1
v_call: TRBV20-1
clone_size: once
j_call: TRBJ1-1
cdr3_aa: CSAKQGQGTEAFF
cdr3_nt: TGCAGTGCGAAACAGGGGCAGGGCACTGAAGCTTTCTTT

d_call: NA
v_call: TRBV7-9
clone_size: few
j_call: TRBJ1-2
cdr3_aa: CASSTGTIRGYTF
cdr3_nt: TGTGCCAGCAGCACCGGGACCATACGTGGCTACACCTTC

d_call: NA
v_call: TRBV20-1
clone_size: NA
j_call: TRBJ1-5
cdr3_aa: CSATADDSNQPQHF
cdr3_nt: TGCAGTGCTACAGCGGACGATAGCAATCAGCCCCAGCATTTT

d_call: TRBD1
v_call: TRBV5-1
clone_size: NA
j_call: TRBJ2-2
cdr3_aa: CASSWTGPANTGELFF
cdr3_nt: TGCGCCAGCAGCTGGACAGGTCCCGCGAACACCGGGGAGCTGTTTTTT

d_call: TRBD2
v_call: TRBV7-2
clone_size: few
j_call: TRBJ2-4
cdr3_aa: CASSLYGREQYF
cdr3_nt: TGTGCCAGCAGCTTATATGGGAGGGAGCAGTACTTC

d_call: NA
v_call: TRBV6-6
clone_size: NA
j_call: TRBJ2-5
cdr3_aa: CASSYKGTQYF
cdr3_nt: TGTGCCAGCAGTTACAAAGGGACCCAGTACTTC

d_call: TRBD1
v_call: TRBV6-5
clone_size: NA
j_call: TRBJ1-1
cdr3_aa: CASSYPGQLNTEAFF
cdr3_nt: TGTGCCAGCAGTTACCCGGGACAGTTGAACACTGAAGCTTTCTTT